This entry lists 10 T cell receptor beta chains sequenced from one sample in a study of CD8+ T cells in alopecia areata. Isolated RNA was reverse transcribed into cDNA used as the sequencing template. Assay: immunoSEQ multiplex PCR; the TCRdb copy retains only in-frame clones and omits some. Among around 170,000 clones listed, 45% to 60% were seen once. Sample treatment: oral pan-JAK inhibitor, 5-10 mg twice daily. The source was CD8+ T cells sorted from blood, collected at week 52, from a patient treated with tofacitinib. The source is a human donor with alopecia areata.

This rearrangement joins TRBV29-1 to TRBJ2-1; a possible D gene is TRBD1 (6 bases). V lost 1 base and J 7 bases, leaving 8 bases between the germline ends. The CDR3 loop spans 12 amino acids. Germline CDR1 and CDR2: SQVTM and ANQGSEA. CDR3 protein: CSVEGGGNEQFF. CDR3 coding DNA: TGCAGCGTTGAAGGAGGGGGAAATGAGCAGTTCTTC.

The V call is TRBV7-6, the J call TRBJ1-2; no firm D call. The V gene's germline CDR1 is SGHVS and CDR2 FNYEAQ. Trimming stripped 5 bases from V and 9 bases from J, with 19 bases between. This CDR3 has 14 residues. CDR3 in DNA: TGTGCCAGCAGCCCTTGGGCTGGTCCTGAGAGCTACACCTTC. Amino acid sequence: CASSPWAGPESYTF.

This CDR3 is CASSLGQGEAFF. The CDR3 DNA reads as TGTGCCAGCAGCTTGGGGCAAGGTGAAGCTTTCTTT. The chain joins TRBV5-4 to TRBJ1-1, with D hard to call. Trimming removed 0 bases at V and 7 bases at J, with 7 bases between. Germline CDR1 and CDR2: SGHNT and YYREEE (reference sequence). This CDR3 region has 12 residues.

This chain connects TRBV5-1 to TRBJ1-1, with TRBD1 as a possible D gene (5 bases). Per the germline V gene, CDR1 is SGHRS and CDR2 is YFSETQ. Trimming cost V 2 bases and J 6 bases, with 14 bases left between them. This CDR3 spans 14 amino acids. The CDR3 DNA is TGCGCCAGCAGCTTCGACAGTCCAAAGCCTGAAGCTTTCTTT. This translates into CASSFDSPKPEAFF.

This clone was counted between two and nine times. The chain carries TRBV27 and TRBJ1-5; no reliable D call. The germline V gene has CDR1 MNHEY and CDR2 SMNVEV (reference sequence). The V end was cut by 5 bases, the J end by 1 base, with 15 bases between. The CDR3 length is 16 residues. The CDR3 DNA reads TGTGCCAGCAGTCCCCATTTCGGTGGGAGCAATCAGCCCCAGCATTTT. It translates to CASSPHFGGSNQPQHF.

V usage is TRBV11-2 and J usage is TRBJ2-7; TRBD2 matches at 8 bases. Germline CDR1 and CDR2: SGHAT and FQNNGV. V lost 1 base to trimming and J lost 4 bases; unmatched junction nucleotides: 3. The CDR3 covers 14 residues. The DNA for the CDR3 is TGTGCCAGCAGCTTAGCGGGGGGGAAGTACGAGCAGTACTTC. It translates to CASSLAGGKYEQYF.

The gene calls are TRBV30 and TRBJ2-2; 7 bases fit TRBD2. After removal of 2 bases from V and 6 bases from J, the junction contained 6 bases not matched to a gene. CDR1 is GTSNPN and CDR2 is SVGIG in the germline V gene (reference sequence). This CDR3 region has 14 residues. In nucleotides, the CDR3 is TGTGCCTGGAGTCCGGGAGCGGGGCCCGGGGAGCTGTTTTTT. Protein product: CAWSPGAGPGELFF.

This clone was seen more than once but under ten times. V usage is TRBV2 and J usage is TRBJ2-7, with D possibly being TRBD1 or TRBD2 (5 bases each). Per the germline V gene, CDR1 is SNHLY and CDR2 is FYNNEI. The CDR3 extends over 14 amino acids. V shed 7 bases and J shed 3 bases, with 16 bases lying between them. The CDR3 nucleotides are TGTGCCAGCACCCAGGGACCGCCAATCTACGAGCAGTACTTC. Translated: CASTQGPPIYEQYF.

The J gene is TRBJ2-7, the V gene TRBV7-6, with 7 bases identical to TRBD1. Per germline, CDR1 SGHVS and CDR2 FNYEAQ. The CDR3 totals 15 residues. The V and J ends lost 1 base and 3 bases, in that order; junction bases with no gene match: 6. CDR3 sequence reads: CASSLGQGVHYEQYF. The DNA for the CDR3 is TGTGCCAGCAGCTTAGGGCAGGGGGTCCACTACGAGCAGTACTTC.

The chain has TRBV11-3 and TRBJ2-7; D is uncertain. Germline values: CDR1 SGHNT, CDR2 YENEEA. This CDR3 region has 13 residues. Between the trimmed V and J ends, which lost 6 bases and 4 bases, there was a span of 13 bases. The CDR3 DNA sequence: TGTGCCAGCAGTTACTCGGCCGGGTACGAGCAGTACTTC. Its protein product is CASSYSAGYEQYF.